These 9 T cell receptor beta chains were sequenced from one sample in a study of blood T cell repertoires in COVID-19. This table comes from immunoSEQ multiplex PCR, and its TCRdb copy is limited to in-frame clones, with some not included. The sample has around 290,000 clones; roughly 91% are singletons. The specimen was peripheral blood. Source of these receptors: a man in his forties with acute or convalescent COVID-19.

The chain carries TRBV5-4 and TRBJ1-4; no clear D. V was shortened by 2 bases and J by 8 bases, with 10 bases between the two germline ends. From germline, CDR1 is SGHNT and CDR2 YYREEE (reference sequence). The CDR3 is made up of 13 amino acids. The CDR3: CASSFLPREKLFF. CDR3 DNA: TGTGCCAGCAGCTTTCTCCCTCGGGAAAAACTGTTTTTT.

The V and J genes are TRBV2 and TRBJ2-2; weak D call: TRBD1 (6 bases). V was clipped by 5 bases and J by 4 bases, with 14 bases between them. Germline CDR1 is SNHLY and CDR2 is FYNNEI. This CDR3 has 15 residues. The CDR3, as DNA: TGTGCCAGCAGTAGTACGCAGGGGTCCACCGGGGAGCTGTTTTTT. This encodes CASSSTQGSTGELFF.

CDR3: CASSLSLAGVSEQFF. The CDR3, as DNA: TGTGCCAGCAGTTTATCACTAGCGGGGGTTAGTGAGCAGTTCTTC. The chain combines TRBV27 with TRBJ2-1, with 11 bases matching TRBD2. Trimming cost V 0 bases and J 9 bases; bases outside gene matches: 4. This CDR3 contains 15 residues. Germline CDR1 is MNHEY and CDR2 is SMNVEV (reference sequence).

CDR3 in amino acids: CASEGGNGELFF. DNA of the CDR3: TGTGCCAGCGAGGGGGGGAACGGGGAGCTGTTTTTT. This chain uses TRBV6-5 with TRBJ2-2; the D gene is possibly TRBD2 (7 bases). Per germline, CDR1 MNHEY and CDR2 SVGAGI. The CDR3 contains 12 residues. Trimming took off 8 bases at V and 7 bases at J, with 11 bases between the two ends.

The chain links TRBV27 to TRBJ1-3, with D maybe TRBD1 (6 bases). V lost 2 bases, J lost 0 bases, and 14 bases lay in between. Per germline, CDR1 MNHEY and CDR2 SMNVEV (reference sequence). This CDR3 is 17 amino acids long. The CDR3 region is CASSLVGGAGSGNTIYF. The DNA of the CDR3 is TGTGCCAGCAGTTTAGTCGGGGGGGCCGGCTCTGGAAACACCATATATTTT.

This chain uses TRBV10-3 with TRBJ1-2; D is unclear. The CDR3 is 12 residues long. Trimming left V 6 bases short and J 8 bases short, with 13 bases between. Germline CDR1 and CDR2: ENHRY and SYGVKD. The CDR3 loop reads CAISDLRRGYTF. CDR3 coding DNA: TGTGCCATCAGCGACTTACGGAGGGGCTACACCTTC.

The CDR3 reads CASSASGNTEAFF. In DNA, the CDR3 is TGTGCCAGCAGTGCTAGCGGGAACACTGAAGCTTTCTTT. This sequence joins TRBV9 and TRBJ1-1; no clear D gene. Germline CDR1 reads SGDLS; CDR2 reads YYNGEE. CDR3 size: 13 residues. Trimming removed 5 bases at V and 1 base at J, with 9 bases between.

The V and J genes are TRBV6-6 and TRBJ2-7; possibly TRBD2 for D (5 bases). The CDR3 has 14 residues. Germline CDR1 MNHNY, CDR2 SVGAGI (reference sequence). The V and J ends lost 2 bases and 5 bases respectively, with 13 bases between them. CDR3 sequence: CASSYQGGRNEQYF. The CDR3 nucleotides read TGTGCCAGCAGTTACCAAGGAGGCCGGAACGAGCAGTACTTC.

This CDR3 reads CAWSNGQGLSFTF. The CDR3 DNA reads as TGTGCCTGGAGTAATGGACAGGGTCTATCTTTCACCTTC. V and J are TRBV30 and TRBJ1-2; 8 bases match TRBD1. Germline assignment: CDR1 GTSNPN and CDR2 SVGIG (reference sequence). This CDR3 contains 13 residues. With 2 bases clipped from V and 13 bases from J, the junction kept 12 bases outside the gene matches. The complete variable domain, with remaining parts taken from reference TRBV30 and TRBJ1-2, reads SQTIHQWPATLVQPVGSPLSLECTVEGTSNPNLYWYRQAAGRGLQLLFYSVGIGQISSEVPQNLSASRPQDRQFILSSKKLLLSDSGFYLCAWSNGQGLSFTFGSGTRLTVV.